This T cell receptor beta chain was sequenced for a study of spatial heterogeneity in lung cancer. The wider study: PBMC samples from follow-up, when available, were sequenced at a median of approximately two years post-resection.

Regarding time point: blood at routine non-recurrence follow-up after resection. In germline, CDR1 is SGHTA, CDR2 FQGNSA. The V gene end was trimmed by 2 bases and the J gene end by 5 bases; junction bases not matched to a gene: 3. This CDR3 comprises 15 residues. This clonotype occurred a few times. Unique molecular identifiers tagged every individual TCR cDNA molecule. Using its own MiXCR run on the 5' RACE reads, TCRdb lists one record per CDR3 protein. The sample comprises about 120,000 distinct CDR3 sequences, about a tenth of which are singletons, and roughly 24% rests with the top ten. This specimen was PBMCs, taken at follow-up. The chain has TRBV7-2 and TRBJ2-1; the match to TRBD2 covers 10 bases. The receptor comes from a female donor with early-stage non-small cell lung cancer. CDR3 DNA sequence: TGTGCCAGCAGCTTAACACTAGCGGGGAACAATGAGCAGTTCTTC. Its protein product is CASSLTLAGNNEQFF.